Given below is one T cell receptor beta chain in context. This clone was counted a single time. What antigen it recognizes has not been identified. No per-base quality is available; no much larger clone lies one base away. V loses 5 bases at its end and J loses 2 bases; junction bases beyond the gene matches: 8. Reading the germline V gene (reference sequence) gives CDR1 SEHNR and CDR2 FQNEAQ. The CDR3 starts with the cysteine, ends with the phenylalanine, and has 15 residues. Solely the CDR3 DNA is kept, with 45 bases framed from the first base. These data belong to a study of shared clonotypes between healthy human individuals (dated by TCRdb to 2020 to 2021). Study-wide context: The cohort included three men and a couple of women between 18 and 49 years of age. For each donor, three plates each were used for CD4 naive and CD4 memory, two plates were used for CD8 naive, and one plate was used for CD8 memory. The study deeply sequenced blood TCR repertoires of about five healthy adults to estimate repertoire size and the extent of clonotype sharing between individuals. To increase sequencing depth and limit assay-specific biases, different laboratories used diverse techniques to prepare libraries and sequence TCR repertoires. Per donor, leukapheresis produced somewhere between about 0.9 and 9.5 billion PBMCs.

The investigation overall reported the following: Larger estimated clonotype richness was generally found for naive subsets than for memory subsets. Rarefaction of sorted-subset datasets indicated incomplete sequencing despite the large sequencing depth. Higher generation probabilities were observed for clonotypes shared by all four sorted-subset donors than for non-shared clonotypes. The small number of donors limited the genetic and exposure-history diversity represented. Pairwise subsampling led to the expectation that sequencing depth would affect the degree of clonotype sharing among donors. Sampling was limited to blood, and TCR repertoires in tissue likely differ from TCR repertoires in blood. Across a few donors, 5% to 6% of naive CD4, roughly 3.4% of naive CD8, 2% to 2.5% of memory CD4, and about 0.44% of memory CD8 clonotypes were shared.

Using the deep immunoSEQ assay, TCR CDR3 regions were amplified from genomic DNA by multiplex PCR. For each cell subset, the extracted genomic DNA was distributed evenly across all wells of several immunoSEQ 96-well plates, and each plate served as one replicate. For sorted subsets, each replicate PCR was loaded with approximately 200 ng genomic DNA, equivalent to 25,000 to 30,000 T cell genomes. Purified libraries were quantified with a Qubit 3.0 fluorometer, sized on a Bioanalyzer 2100, and re-quantified with the KAPA Library Quantification kit. Each immunoSEQ 96-well plate was sequenced on its own single-read 150-cycle Illumina NextSeq 550 flow cell. As for the authors' bioinformatics: The immunoSEQ output contained only junctional sequences without quality scores, so filtering could not match that applied to full-length reads. Sequences were annotated with PyIR, a Python wrapper for IgBLAST v1.9, using IMGT germline references to assign V/J genes and CDR3. Any read was removed if the V/J assignment was weak (E-value above 1e-6), the CDR3 was missing, or the read contained stop codons, out-of-frame junctions, or ambiguous translated residues. V3J clonotypes were defined as sequences sharing an identical inferred V gene, J gene, and CDR3 amino acid sequence. To compute the percentage overlap between repertoires, the number of shared unique clonotypes was divided by the size of the smaller repertoire. Three approaches were used to assess repertoire richness: RTK rarefaction, the Chao1 estimator, and Recon v2.1 estimates of unobserved clonotypes. OLGA was used to compute generation probabilities for all TCRbeta clonotypes that the gDNA method yielded from a handful of donors. TCRdb provides this immuneACCESS table in a form limited to in-frame rearrangements. Some clones are lacking; in checked studies, under half of them reflect an unresolved V gene, and why the rest are absent is not known. The V and J calls and clone size come from that table; D and trimming were worked out from the DNA. This sample comprises about 2.3 million clones, 92% of them detected only once. The top ten hold around 0.4% of the sample.

The donors were healthy, HIV-negative adults with no recently reported acute infections or vaccinations. Every donor was a Caucasian adult residing in Nashville, Tennessee, USA. CD4+ T cells were enriched by magnetic negative selection; naive cells were then positively selected on CD45RA, and the negative fraction formed the memory subset. After blood collection by leukapheresis, PBMCs were isolated using Ficoll-Histopaque density gradient centrifugation and then cryopreserved in the vapor phase of liquid nitrogen. Purity and quantity of every magnetically sorted T cell population were checked by analytical flow cytometry. Each sorted fraction had its genomic DNA isolated and then quantified by UV absorbance on a Nanodrop 2000c.

Material: naive CD4+ T cells from PBMCs. Sample cell subset or site, as interpreted from the label and publication: CD45RA+ positively selected. The TCR originated in a man between 18 and 29 years old in good health. Some clones in this sample may be carry-over from other donors' samples. The sequence is built from TRBV7-9 and TRBJ2-5, with 7 bases in between that match TRBD1. The DNA is as follows: TGTGCCAGCAGCCCCTCGGGACAGAAGCAAGAGACCCAGTACTTC. Its product reads: CASSPSGQKQETQYF.